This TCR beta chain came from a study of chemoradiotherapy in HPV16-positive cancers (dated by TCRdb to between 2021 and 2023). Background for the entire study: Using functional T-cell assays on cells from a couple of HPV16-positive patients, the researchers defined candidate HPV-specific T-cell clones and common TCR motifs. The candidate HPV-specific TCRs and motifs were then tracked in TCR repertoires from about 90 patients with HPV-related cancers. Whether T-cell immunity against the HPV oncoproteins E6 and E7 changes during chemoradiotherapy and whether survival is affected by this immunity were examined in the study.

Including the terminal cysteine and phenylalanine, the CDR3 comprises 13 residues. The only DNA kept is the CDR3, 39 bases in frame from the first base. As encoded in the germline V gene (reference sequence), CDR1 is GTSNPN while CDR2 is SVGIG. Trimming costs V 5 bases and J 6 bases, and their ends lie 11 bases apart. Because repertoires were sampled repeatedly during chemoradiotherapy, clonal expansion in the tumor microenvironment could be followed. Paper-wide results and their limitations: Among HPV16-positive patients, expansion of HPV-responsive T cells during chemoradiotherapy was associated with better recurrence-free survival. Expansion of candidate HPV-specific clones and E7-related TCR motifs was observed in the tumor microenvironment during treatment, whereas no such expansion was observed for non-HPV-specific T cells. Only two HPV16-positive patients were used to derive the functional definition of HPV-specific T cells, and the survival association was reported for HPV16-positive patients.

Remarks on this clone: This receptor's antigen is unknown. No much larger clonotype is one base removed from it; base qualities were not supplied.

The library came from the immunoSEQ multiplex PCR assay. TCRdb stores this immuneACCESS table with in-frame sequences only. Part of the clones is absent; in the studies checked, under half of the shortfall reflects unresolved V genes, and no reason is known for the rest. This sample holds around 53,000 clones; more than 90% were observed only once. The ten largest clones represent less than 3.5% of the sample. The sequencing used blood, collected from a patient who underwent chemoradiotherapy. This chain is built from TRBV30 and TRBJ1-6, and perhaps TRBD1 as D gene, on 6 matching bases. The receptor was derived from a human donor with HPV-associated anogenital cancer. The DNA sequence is TGTGCCTGGGGGGACACGGTTAATTCACCCCTCCACTTT. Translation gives CAWGDTVNSPLHF.